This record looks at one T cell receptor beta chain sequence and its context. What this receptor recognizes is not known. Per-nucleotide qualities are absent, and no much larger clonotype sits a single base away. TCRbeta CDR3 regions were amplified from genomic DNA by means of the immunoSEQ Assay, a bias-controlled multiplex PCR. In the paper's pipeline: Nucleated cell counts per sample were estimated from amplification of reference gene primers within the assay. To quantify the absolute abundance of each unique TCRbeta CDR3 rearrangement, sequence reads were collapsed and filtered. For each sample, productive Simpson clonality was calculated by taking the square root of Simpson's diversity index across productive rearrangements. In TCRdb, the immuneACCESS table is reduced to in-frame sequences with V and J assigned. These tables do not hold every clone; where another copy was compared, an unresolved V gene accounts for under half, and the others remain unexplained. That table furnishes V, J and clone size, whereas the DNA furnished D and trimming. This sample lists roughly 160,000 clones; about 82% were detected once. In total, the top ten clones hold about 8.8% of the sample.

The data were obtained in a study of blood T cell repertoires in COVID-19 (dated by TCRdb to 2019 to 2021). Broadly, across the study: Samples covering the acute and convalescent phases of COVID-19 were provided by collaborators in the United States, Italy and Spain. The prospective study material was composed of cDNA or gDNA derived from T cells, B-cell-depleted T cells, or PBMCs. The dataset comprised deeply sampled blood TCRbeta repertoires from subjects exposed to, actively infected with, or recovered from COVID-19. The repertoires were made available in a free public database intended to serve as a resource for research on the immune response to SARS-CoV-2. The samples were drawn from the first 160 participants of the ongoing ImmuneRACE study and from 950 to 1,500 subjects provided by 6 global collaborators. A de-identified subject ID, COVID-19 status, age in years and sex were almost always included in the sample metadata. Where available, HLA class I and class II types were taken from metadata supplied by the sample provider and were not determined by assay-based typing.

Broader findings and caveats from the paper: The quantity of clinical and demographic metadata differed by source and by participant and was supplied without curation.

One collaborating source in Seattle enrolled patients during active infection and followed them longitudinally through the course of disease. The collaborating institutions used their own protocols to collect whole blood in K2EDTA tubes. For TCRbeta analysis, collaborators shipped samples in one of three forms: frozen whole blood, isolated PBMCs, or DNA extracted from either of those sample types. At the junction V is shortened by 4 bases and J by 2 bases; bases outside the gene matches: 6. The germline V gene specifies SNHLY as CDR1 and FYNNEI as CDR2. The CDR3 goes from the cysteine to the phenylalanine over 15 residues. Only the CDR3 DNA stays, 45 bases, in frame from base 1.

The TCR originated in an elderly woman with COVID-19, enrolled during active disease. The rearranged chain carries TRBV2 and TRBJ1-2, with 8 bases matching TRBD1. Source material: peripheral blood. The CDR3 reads CASSGTGRQNYGYTF. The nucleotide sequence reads TGTGCCAGCAGTGGGACAGGGCGACAGAACTATGGCTACACCTTC.